The source of this T cell receptor beta chain is a study of blood T cell repertoires in COVID-19. About the research overall: The samples span acute and convalescent COVID-19 from the United States, Italy and Spain.

TCRdb's table, derived via immunoSEQ multiplex PCR, lists solely in-frame clones and lacks some. The sample consists of some 160,000 clones, 78% of them appearing once. The sequencing sample was made of peripheral blood. The TCR comes from a woman of 80 years or more with acute or convalescent COVID-19.

CDR3 coding DNA: TGTGCCAGCAGCGGACCGGTCCTAGGGGACATTCAGTACTTC. It specifies CASSGPVLGDIQYF. The chain joins TRBV7-9 to TRBJ2-4; D is possibly TRBD1 (5 bases). Germline V gives CDR1 SEHNR, CDR2 FQNEAQ (reference sequence). The CDR3 consists of 14 residues. Trimming removed 5 bases at V and 8 bases at J, with 16 bases between.